This TCR beta chain comes out of a study of blood T cell repertoires in COVID-19 (dated by TCRdb to 2019 to 2021). About the full investigation: Samples from collaborators originated in the United States, Italy and Spain and spanned both the acute and convalescent phases of COVID-19. The repertoires were made available in a free public database intended to serve as a resource for research on the immune response to SARS-CoV-2. The sample metadata nearly always contained a de-identified subject ID, COVID-19 status, age in years and sex. Where available, HLA class I and class II types were taken from metadata supplied by the sample provider and were not determined by assay-based typing. The material from the prospective study consisted of cDNA or gDNA derived from T cells, B-cell-depleted T cells, or PBMCs. The samples were drawn from two sources: the first 160 participants of the ongoing ImmuneRACE study, and 950 to 1,500 subjects contributed by 6 global collaborators. The dataset comprised deeply sampled blood TCRbeta repertoires from subjects exposed to, actively infected with, or recovered from COVID-19. Paper-wide results and their limitations: The quantity of clinical and demographic metadata differed by source and by participant and was supplied without curation.

Samples from volunteer blood donors who had recovered from COVID-19 were contributed by a second Seattle source. Whole blood was collected in K2EDTA tubes by collaborating institutions according to the institutions' own protocols. For TCRbeta analysis, collaborator samples were shipped as frozen whole blood, as isolated PBMCs, or as DNA extracted from either sample type. The immunoSEQ Assay, a bias-controlled multiplex PCR, was used to amplify TCRbeta CDR3 regions from genomic DNA. The original methods were these. Nucleated cell counts per sample were estimated from amplification of reference gene primers within the assay. Sequence reads were collapsed and filtered to measure the absolute abundance of every unique TCRbeta CDR3 rearrangement. Productive Simpson clonality was computed per sample as the square root of Simpson's diversity index over productive rearrangements. TCRdb's version of the immuneACCESS table is confined to in-frame rearrangements and falls short of the full clone set. An unresolved V gene accounts for under half of the shortfall where checked; the remainder is of unknown origin. V and J calls and clone size are those listed in that table; D and trimming were worked out from the DNA. A total of 100,000 to 120,000 clones appear in this sample, more than 70% of them only once. The ten biggest clones cover 8% to 8.5% of the sample.

Of note for this clone: Its antigen remains undetermined. No much larger clonotype is one base removed from it; base qualities were not supplied.

The junction shows trimming of 5 bases on V and 4 bases on J, plus 11 bases between the germline ends. Based on the germline V gene, the CDR1 and CDR2 sequences are MNHEY and SVGEGT. The CDR3 covers 14 residues, taking in both the cysteine and the phenylalanine. The DNA shown is the 42-base CDR3, in frame from base 1. This receptor was taken from a woman aged 70-85 years who had recovered from COVID-19. The sequencing sample was made of peripheral blood. The rearranged segments are TRBV6-2 or TRBV6-3 and TRBJ2-2, with no reliable assignment of the D segment. The nucleotides read TGTGCCAGCAGTATGCTTTCAGGCACCGGGGAGCTGTTTTTT. This encodes CASSMLSGTGELFF.